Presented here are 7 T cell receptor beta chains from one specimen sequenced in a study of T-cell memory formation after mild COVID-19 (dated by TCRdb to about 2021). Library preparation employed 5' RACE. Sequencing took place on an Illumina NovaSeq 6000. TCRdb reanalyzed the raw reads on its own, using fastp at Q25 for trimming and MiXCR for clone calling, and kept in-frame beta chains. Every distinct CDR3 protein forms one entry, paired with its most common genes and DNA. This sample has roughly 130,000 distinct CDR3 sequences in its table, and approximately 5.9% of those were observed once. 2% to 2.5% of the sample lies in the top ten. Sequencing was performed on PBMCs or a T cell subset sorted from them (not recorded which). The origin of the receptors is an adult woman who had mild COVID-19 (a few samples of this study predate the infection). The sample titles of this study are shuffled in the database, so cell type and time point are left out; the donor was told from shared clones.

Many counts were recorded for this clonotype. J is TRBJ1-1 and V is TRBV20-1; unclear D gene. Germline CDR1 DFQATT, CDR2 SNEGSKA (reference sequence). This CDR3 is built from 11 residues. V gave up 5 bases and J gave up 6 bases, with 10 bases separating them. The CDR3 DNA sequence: TGCAGTGCTTCCCAGATCTCTGAAGCTTTCTTT. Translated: CSASQISEAFF.

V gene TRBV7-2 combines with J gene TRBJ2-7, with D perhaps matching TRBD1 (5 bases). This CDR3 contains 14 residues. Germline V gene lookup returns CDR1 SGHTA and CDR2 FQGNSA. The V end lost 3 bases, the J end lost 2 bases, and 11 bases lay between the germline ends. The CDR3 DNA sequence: TGTGCCAGCAGCTTCGACAGTGCAGCCTACGAGCAGTACTTC. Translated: CASSFDSAAYEQYF.

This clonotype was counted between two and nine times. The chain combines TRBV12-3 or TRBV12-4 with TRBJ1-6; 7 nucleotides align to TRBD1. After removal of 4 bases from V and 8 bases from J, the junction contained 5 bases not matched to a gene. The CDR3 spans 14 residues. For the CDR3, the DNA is TGTGCCAGCAGTTCGACAGGGAGAGATTCACCCCTCCACTTT. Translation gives CASSSTGRDSPLHF.

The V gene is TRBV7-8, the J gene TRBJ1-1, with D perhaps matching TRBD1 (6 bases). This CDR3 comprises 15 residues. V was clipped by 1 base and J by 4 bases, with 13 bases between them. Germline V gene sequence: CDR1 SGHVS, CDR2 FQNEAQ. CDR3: CASSLVWGAVTEAFF. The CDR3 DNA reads TGTGCCAGCAGCTTAGTTTGGGGGGCAGTCACTGAAGCTTTCTTT.

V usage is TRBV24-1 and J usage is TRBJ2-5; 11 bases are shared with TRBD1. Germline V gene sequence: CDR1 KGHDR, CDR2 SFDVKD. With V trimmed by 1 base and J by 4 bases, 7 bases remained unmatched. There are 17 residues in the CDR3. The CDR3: CATSDFGRTGGGETQYF. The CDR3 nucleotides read TGTGCCACCAGTGATTTTGGGCGGACAGGGGGCGGAGAGACCCAGTACTTC.

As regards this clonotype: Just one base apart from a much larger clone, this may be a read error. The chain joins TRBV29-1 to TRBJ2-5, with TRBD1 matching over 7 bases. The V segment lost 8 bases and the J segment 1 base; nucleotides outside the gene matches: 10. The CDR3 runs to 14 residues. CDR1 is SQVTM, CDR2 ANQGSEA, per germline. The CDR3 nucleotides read TGCAGCCTAGCCCGGACAGGAGTCCAAGAGACCCAGTACTTC. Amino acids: CSLARTGVQETQYF. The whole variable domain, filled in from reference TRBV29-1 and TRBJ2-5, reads SAVISQKPSRDICQRGTSLTIQCQVDSQVTMMFWYRQQPGQSLTLIATANQGSEATYESGFVIDKFPISRPNLTFSTLTVSNMSPEDSSIYLCSLARTGVQETQYFGPGTRLLVL.

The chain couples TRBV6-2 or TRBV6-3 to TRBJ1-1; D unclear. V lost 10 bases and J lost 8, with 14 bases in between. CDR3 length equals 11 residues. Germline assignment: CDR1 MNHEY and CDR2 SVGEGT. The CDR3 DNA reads TGTGCCATCCAAGACGTCAGAGAAGCTTTCTTT. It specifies CAIQDVREAFF.